This is a list of T cell receptor beta chains from one sample in a study of CD8+ T cells in alopecia areata. Assay used: immunoSEQ multiplex PCR; TCRdb lists only in-frame clones, some missing. The sample has roughly 100,000 clones, less than 70% seen once; the top ten hold 8% to 10%. The sequencing sample was made of CD4+ T cells sorted from blood. The receptors were sampled from a human donor in good health. Each CDR3 is given with its conserved first and last residue. A D gene is named only where the DNA matches it firmly. Where a row states a size, it is once, few, many or the class of an expanded clone; other rows omit it.

d_call clone_size j_call v_call cdr3_nt cdr3_aa
TRBD1 NA TRBJ2-7 TRBV29-1 TGCAGCGTCGGGACAGGGACGTCCTACGAGCAGTACTTC CSVGTGTSYEQYF
NA few TRBJ2-5 TRBV7-2 TGTGCCAGCAGCTTATGGGGGGGACAGATCCAAGAGACCCAGTACTTC CASSLWGGQIQETQYF
NA NA TRBJ2-4 TRBV20-1 TGCAGTGCTAGAGATGGACCGACTCAGTACTTC CSARDGPTQYF
TRBD1 NA TRBJ1-4 TRBV6-5 TGTGCCAGCAGTACCATCGGGACAGGGGGTGAAAAACTGTTTTTT CASSTIGTGGEKLFF
NA NA TRBJ1-4 TRBV2 TGTGCCAGCAGTGGACAGGTTTCAGGTGAAAAACTGTTTTTT CASSGQVSGEKLFF
TRBD1 NA TRBJ1-3 TRBV19 TGTGCCAGTAGCTCCGGACAGGGGGATACGAACACCATATATTTT CASSSGQGDTNTIYF
TRBD1 NA TRBJ2-4 TRBV30 TGTGCCTGGGGGACAGGTAACAGCATTCAGTACTTC CAWGTGNSIQYF
NA NA TRBJ2-5 TRBV23-1 TGCGCCAGCAACCGTACCTGGGCCCAGTACTTC CASNRTWAQYF
NA few TRBJ1-1 TRBV19 TGTGCCAGTAGTATGGCGGACAGTCCGAACACTGAAGCTTTCTTT CASSMADSPNTEAFF
TRBD2 NA TRBJ2-1 TRBV11-2 TGTGCCAGCAGCCTCGGACTAGCGAATGAGCAGTTCTTC CASSLGLANEQFF
NA NA TRBJ2-1 TRBV20-1 TGCAGTGCTAGACCCCATGAGCAGTTCTTC CSARPHEQFF
NA NA TRBJ2-7 TRBV2 TGTGCCAGCAGTCCCCAGGGGGGGGCAGCCTACGAGCAGTACTTC CASSPQGGAAYEQYF
NA NA TRBJ1-3 TRBV11-2 TGTGCCAGCAGCTTTCCCGGGGAAAGAAACACCATATATTTT CASSFPGERNTIYF
NA NA TRBJ1-5 TRBV19 TGTGCCAGTAGTACCGCAGCTCGGGGCAATCAGCCCCAGCATTTT CASSTAARGNQPQHF
TRBD1 NA TRBJ2-7 TRBV5-1 TGCGCCAGCAGCTTCCGGACAGGGACGGGGGAGCAGTACTTC CASSFRTGTGEQYF
NA NA TRBJ1-4 TRBV30 TGTGCCTGGAGGGGACACGGTGAAAAACTGTTTTTT CAWRGHGEKLFF
NA few TRBJ2-5 TRBV30 TGTGCCTGGAGGAGACAGCCTCCGGGGACCCAGTACTTC CAWRRQPPGTQYF
TRBD1 NA TRBJ1-1 TRBV29-1 TGCAGCGCTGGACAGGAAGAAGCTTTCTTT CSAGQEEAFF
TRBD2 few TRBJ2-2 TRBV5-4 TGTGCCAGCAGCTTAACTAGCGGACACACCGGGGAGCTGTTTTTT CASSLTSGHTGELFF
NA NA TRBJ2-2 TRBV5-1 TGCGCCAGCAGCTTGCGGGGGCATGGCACCGGGGAGCTGTTTTTT CASSLRGHGTGELFF
NA NA TRBJ2-6 TRBV5-1 TGCGCCAGCAGCCCGGCGGCTACCCGGGCCAACGTCCTGACTTTC CASSPAATRANVLTF
TRBD1 NA TRBJ1-2 TRBV14 TGTGCCAGCAGCCAAGTTAGCCTAAACAATTACAGGGGCGGAGAGGGCTACACCTTC CASSQVSLNNYRGGEGYTF
TRBD2 NA TRBJ2-1 TRBV5-1 TGCGCCAGCATCGCTAGCGGGGAGTACAATGAGCAGTTCTTC CASIASGEYNEQFF
NA NA TRBJ2-1 TRBV7-9 TGTGCCAGCAGCTTCAGGGGACATTTGAATGAGCAGTTCTTC CASSFRGHLNEQFF
NA NA TRBJ2-1 TRBV7-2 TGTGCCAGCACCCACTCCGGGACGATCAATGAGCAGTTCTTC CASTHSGTINEQFF
TRBD1 NA TRBJ1-2 TRBV6-1 TGTGCCAGCAGTTTCGGACAGGGGGACTATGGCTACACCTTC CASSFGQGDYGYTF
NA NA TRBJ2-3 TRBV29-1 TGCAGCGTTGGCGGGACCGAGAAGAACACAGATACGCAGTATTTT CSVGGTEKNTDTQYF
TRBD1 NA TRBJ2-5 TRBV7-2 TGTGCCAGCAGCTCGCTCCGGACAGGGAAGACCCAGTACTTC CASSSLRTGKTQYF
NA NA TRBJ2-6 TRBV7-2 TGTGCCAGCAGCCAACCACACCACTCTGGGGCCAACGTCCTGACTTTC CASSQPHHSGANVLTF
NA once TRBJ2-2 TRBV7-2 TGTGCCAGCAGCTTAGGCGGGTTAGCGAACACCGGGGAGCTGTTTTTT CASSLGGLANTGELFF
NA NA TRBJ1-1 TRBV5-6 TGTGCCAGCAGCGCCGGGGGTGAAGCTTTCTTT CASSAGGEAFF
TRBD1 NA TRBJ2-7 TRBV14 TGTGCCAGCCCCGGCGGCCCTGGGACAGGCTACTACGAGCAGTACTTC CASPGGPGTGYYEQYF
TRBD2 NA TRBJ2-1 TRBV5-6 TGTGCCAGCAGCTTGTCTGAGACTAGCGATGAGCAGTTCTTC CASSLSETSDEQFF
TRBD2 NA TRBJ2-7 TRBV5-1 TGCGCCAGCAGCCGGGTGAGGCTTAAGAGTAGCGGGGCCCTCTCCTACGAGCAGTACTTC CASSRVRLKSSGALSYEQYF
NA NA TRBJ1-2 TRBV18 TGTGCCAGCTCACCACCACCGGAGTTTAACTATGGCTACACCTTC CASSPPPEFNYGYTF
TRBD2 once TRBJ2-3 TRBV5-1 TGCGCCAGCAGCTTGGATTCTAGCGGGAGCACAGATACGCAGTATTTT CASSLDSSGSTDTQYF
NA NA TRBJ1-6 TRBV15 TGTGCCACCAGCAGAGATAGCTTATCCCCCCTCCACTTT CATSRDSLSPLHF
NA NA TRBJ1-2 TRBV28 TGTGCCAGCAGTGGGGGCTCTAACTATGGCTACACCTTC CASSGGSNYGYTF
NA NA TRBJ2-7 TRBV14 TGTGCCAGCAGCCCCCATTCCAGGGTCAACGAGCAGTACTTC CASSPHSRVNEQYF
NA NA TRBJ2-1 TRBV5-1 TGCGCCAGCAGCGTCGGCAGCAATGAGCAGTTCTTC CASSVGSNEQFF
NA once TRBJ2-7 TRBV6-6 TGTGCCAGCAATGCCATGGGGGTCTACGAGCAGTACTTC CASNAMGVYEQYF
TRBD1 NA TRBJ1-1 TRBV6-6 TGTGCCAGCAGTTACCCTGGGACAGGGCCAAACACTGAAGCTTTCTTT CASSYPGTGPNTEAFF
NA NA TRBJ1-2 TRBV20-1 TGCAGTGCCGCAGGGAACTATGGCTACACCTTC CSAAGNYGYTF
TRBD1 NA TRBJ2-1 TRBV7-2 TGTGCCAGCAGTTACGACAGGGGATCCTACAATGAGCAGTTCTTC CASSYDRGSYNEQFF
NA few TRBJ2-4 TRBV7-9 TGTGCCAGCGAGGTAGCCAAAAACATTCAGTACTTC CASEVAKNIQYF
NA once TRBJ2-1 TRBV14 TGTGCCAGCAGCCAGAGCTATGAGCAGTTCTTC CASSQSYEQFF
NA NA TRBJ2-1 TRBV4-3 TGCGCCAGCAGCCAAGAGGGGGGCTTCCACAATGAGCAGTTCTTC CASSQEGGFHNEQFF
NA NA TRBJ2-4 TRBV7-9 TGTGCCAGCAGCTTAGTAACTGAACGTCAGTACTTC CASSLVTERQYF
TRBD2 NA TRBJ2-7 TRBV27 TGTGCCAGCAGTTTAGAGGGATCGACTAGCGGGGGGCCGCCCTACGAGCAGTACTTC CASSLEGSTSGGPPYEQYF
NA NA TRBJ1-6 TRBV7-9 TGTGCCAGCAGCTCAGCGGACGGCGCCGGGGCCCTCCACTTT CASSSADGAGALHF
TRBD1 NA TRBJ1-6 TRBV9 TGTGCCAGCAGCGTAGCGGTCGGGGGACAGGGCAATTCACCCCTCCACTTT CASSVAVGGQGNSPLHF
TRBD1 NA TRBJ2-2 TRBV5-4 TGTGCCAGCAGCTACGGGGACAGGAACACCGGGGAGCTGTTTTTT CASSYGDRNTGELFF
NA NA TRBJ1-5 TRBV29-1 TGCAGCGTAAGTTTGACAGAGAGATATCAGCCCCAGCATTTT CSVSLTERYQPQHF
TRBD1 NA TRBJ2-1 TRBV5-4 TGTGCCAGCAGCAGCCGACAGGGAAAAGAGCAGTTCTTC CASSSRQGKEQFF
NA few TRBJ2-1 TRBV25-1 TGTGCCAGCTCTGACAATGAGCAGTTCTTC CASSDNEQFF